Listed below are T cell receptor beta chains from one sample, sequenced in a study of OX40 agonist ivuxolimab in advanced cancers. Clones were sequenced by immunoSEQ multiplex PCR, and TCRdb holds only the in-frame ones, with some missing. Of 50,000 or so clones in the sample, approximately 85% were seen once. Sample: CD4+ or CD8+ T cells sorted from blood, taken in a trial of the OX40 agonist ivuxolimab. The receptors derive from an adult with an advanced solid tumor such as melanoma, head and neck, liver or kidney cancer. Both conserved end residues are part of each CDR3. The order of the fields is clone size, J gene, D gene, V gene, CDR3 protein, CDR3 DNA. The D gene is left open where the match is weak. Rows may omit the clone size; those that give it use once, few, many or a size class.

- TRBJ1-1 - TRBV19 CASSISLRRNTEAFF TGTGCCAGTAGTATCTCCTTGCGTAGGAACACTGAAGCTTTCTTT
few TRBJ1-5 - TRBV19 CASSIKPGNQPQHF TGTGCCAGTAGTATCAAGCCAGGAAATCAGCCCCAGCATTTT
- TRBJ1-5 - TRBV7-8 CASSSHGQPQHF TGTGCCAGCAGTTCCCACGGCCAGCCCCAGCATTTT
- TRBJ2-2 TRBD1 TRBV5-1 CASSPGWGQGANTGELFF TGCGCCAGCAGCCCCGGGTGGGGACAGGGGGCGAACACCGGGGAGCTGTTTTTT
few TRBJ2-1 TRBD2 TRBV25-1 CASSRGGYNEQFF TGTGCCAGCAGCCGGGGGGGGTACAATGAGCAGTTCTTC
- TRBJ2-3 - TRBV6-1 CASTMERSTDTQYF TGTGCCAGCACCATGGAAAGGAGCACAGATACGCAGTATTTT
once TRBJ2-3 TRBD2 TRBV7-2 CASSWTSGVSDTQYF TGTGCCAGCAGCTGGACTAGCGGGGTCTCAGATACGCAGTATTTT
- TRBJ2-7 - TRBV30 CAWSVSVYEQYF TGTGCCTGGAGTGTATCGGTCTACGAGCAGTACTTC
- TRBJ2-7 - TRBV5-4 CASSAGIPSSYEQYF TGTGCCAGCAGCGCAGGAATTCCTAGCTCCTACGAGCAGTACTTC
- TRBJ2-1 - TRBV10-3 CAISETGRMQFF TGTGCCATCAGTGAGACGGGTAGGATGCAGTTCTTC
- TRBJ1-6 TRBD1 TRBV11-2 CASRHQGAHSPLHF TGTGCCAGCAGACATCAGGGGGCGCATTCACCCCTCCACTTT
- TRBJ1-1 - TRBV5-6 CASSLFGNTEAFF TGTGCCAGCAGCTTGTTTGGGAACACTGAAGCTTTCTTT
- TRBJ2-6 - TRBV7-8 CASSSEGGPGANVLTF TGTGCCAGCAGCTCCGAAGGGGGTCCTGGGGCCAACGTCCTGACTTTC
- TRBJ1-4 - TRBV18 CASSPPDSGREKLFF TGTGCCAGCTCACCTCCGGACAGCGGTCGTGAAAAACTGTTTTTT
once TRBJ2-7 - TRBV5-1 CASSLAGGEQYF TGCGCCAGCAGCTTGGCCGGGGGCGAGCAGTACTTC
- TRBJ2-2 - TRBV18 CASSPWASNTGELFF TGTGCCAGCTCACCTTGGGCTTCGAACACCGGGGAGCTGTTTTTT
- TRBJ2-3 - TRBV14 CASSQVSGPTDTQYF TGTGCCAGCAGCCAAGTAAGCGGTCCCACAGATACGCAGTATTTT
- TRBJ2-1 - TRBV6-4 CASSVNLGRDNEQFF TGTGCCAGCAGTGTCAACTTGGGGAGAGACAATGAGCAGTTCTTC
few TRBJ2-3 TRBD2 TRBV4-3 CASSLRAGGPSDTQYF TGCGCCAGCAGCCTACGAGCGGGAGGGCCTTCAGATACGCAGTATTTT
- TRBJ2-3 TRBD2 TRBV5-6 CASSLAGTSGGTSTDTQYF TGTGCCAGCAGCTTGGCCGGGACTAGCGGGGGTACAAGCACAGATACGCAGTATTTT
- TRBJ2-1 - TRBV7-2 CASSLTNNEQFF TGTGCCAGCAGCTTAACGAACAATGAGCAGTTCTTC
- TRBJ2-7 TRBD2 TRBV18 CASSLRVTSGRDYEQYF TGTGCCAGCTCACTTCGAGTGACTAGCGGGAGGGACTACGAGCAGTACTTC
- TRBJ2-5 - TRBV29-1 CSVVRGSVQQETQYF TGCAGCGTTGTACGGGGATCGGTTCAGCAAGAGACCCAGTACTTC
- TRBJ1-2 - TRBV19 CASTLGRAPYGYTF TGTGCCAGTACCCTCGGCAGGGCCCCCTATGGCTACACCTTC
- TRBJ2-1 - TRBV15 CATSRGGQGRINEQFF TGTGCCACCAGCAGAGGGGGGCAGGGGAGAATCAATGAGCAGTTCTTC
- TRBJ2-3 TRBD1 TRBV18 CASAGQGSTDTQYF TGTGCCAGCGCCGGACAGGGGAGCACAGATACGCAGTATTTT
- TRBJ1-6 - TRBV14 CASSQSTAGPLVHF TGTGCCAGCAGCCAGAGCACAGCGGGACCCCTTGTCCACTTT
- TRBJ2-5 TRBD1 TRBV27 CASSFTDRAETQYF TGTGCCAGCAGTTTTACTGACAGGGCCGAGACCCAGTACTTC
- TRBJ2-1 TRBD2 TRBV7-8 CASSLESGGPYRKQFF TGTGCCAGCAGCTTAGAGAGCGGGGGGCCATACCGAAAGCAGTTCTTC
- TRBJ1-1 - TRBV27 CASTSFWRRAFF TGTGCCAGCACCTCTTTTTGGCGAAGAGCTTTCTTT
- TRBJ1-4 - TRBV10-3 CAISEVTGGNEKLFF TGTGCCATCAGTGAGGTGACAGGCGGGAATGAAAAACTGTTTTTT
- TRBJ2-3 - TRBV10-1 CASSESRGSSGTDTQYF TGCGCCAGCAGTGAGTCTAGGGGGTCGAGTGGCACAGATACGCAGTATTTT
- TRBJ2-3 - TRBV6-5 CASSDRDTQYF TGTGCCAGCAGTGACAGGGATACGCAGTATTTT
- TRBJ2-2 TRBD2 TRBV7-7 CASSFSLAGGPGELFF TGTGCTAGCAGCTTTAGTTTAGCGGGAGGTCCCGGGGAGCTGTTTTTT
few TRBJ2-5 TRBD1 TRBV4-3 CASSQGDSHGETQYF TGCGCCAGCAGCCAAGGGGACAGCCATGGGGAGACCCAGTACTTC
- TRBJ2-7 TRBD1 TRBV6-5 CASSYTGQGIYEQYF TGTGCCAGCAGTTACACGGGACAGGGCATCTACGAGCAGTACTTC
- TRBJ2-3 - TRBV7-3 CASTQGRVDTQYF TGTGCCAGTACACAGGGAAGAGTTGATACGCAGTATTTT
- TRBJ1-6 - TRBV28 CASSFPADNSPLHF TGTGCCAGCAGTTTCCCAGCTGATAATTCACCCCTCCACTTT
- TRBJ2-7 TRBD1 TRBV6-1 CASRQTGRDEQYF TGTGCCAGCAGACAGACAGGGCGCGACGAGCAGTACTTC
- TRBJ2-7 - TRBV7-9 CASSLGRSAYEQYF TGTGCCAGCAGCTTAGGAAGGTCCGCCTACGAGCAGTACTTC
- TRBJ1-4 - TRBV19 CASRRPNEKLFF TGTGCCAGTAGACGGCCGAATGAAAAACTGTTTTTT
- TRBJ2-7 - TRBV5-1 CASSLRLDYEQYF TGCGCCAGCAGCTTAAGACTAGACTACGAGCAGTACTTC
- TRBJ1-5 - TRBV21-1 CASSRDGTPYSNQPQHF TGTGCCAGCAGCCGGGATGGGACCCCTTATAGCAATCAGCCCCAGCATTTT
- TRBJ1-5 TRBD1 TRBV19 CASTLSGTGGRPQHF TGTGCCAGTACACTATCCGGGACAGGGGGTCGGCCCCAGCATTTT
- TRBJ2-3 - TRBV6-4 CASSDASTDTQYF TGTGCCAGCAGTGACGCGAGCACAGATACGCAGTATTTT
few TRBJ2-2 - TRBV6-5 CASSYEPGNTGELFF TGTGCCAGCAGTTACGAGCCGGGGAACACCGGGGAGCTGTTTTTT
- TRBJ2-3 TRBD2 TRBV4-2 CASSQLAGEMEDTQYF TGTGCCAGCAGCCAACTAGCGGGAGAGATGGAAGATACGCAGTATTTT
- TRBJ2-6 - TRBV28 CASSSVGVAGANVLTF TGTGCCAGCAGTTCGGTCGGGGTTGCTGGGGCCAACGTCCTGACTTTC
- TRBJ2-1 - TRBV5-6 CASSSPLTVYVKDEQFF TGTGCCAGCAGCTCCCCTTTGACAGTATATGTGAAGGATGAGCAGTTCTTC